Presented here are 19 T cell receptor beta chains from one specimen sequenced in a study of identical twins. From the 5' RACE reads, TCRdb called clonotypes with MiXCR, one entry per CDR3 protein. The data show about 240,000 distinct CDR3 sequences, 7.5% seen once. Another study also made use of these data, one on yellow fever vaccine responses in identical twins.

Sequencing was performed on CD8+ T cells sorted from blood. Receptors were obtained from a woman younger than 35 in good health.

This chain links TRBV7-9 with TRBJ2-1; D is perhaps TRBD1 or TRBD2 (6 bases each). This CDR3 region has 16 residues. Germline V gene sequence: CDR1 SEHNR, CDR2 FQNEAQ (reference sequence). The V and J ends lost 5 bases and 8 bases respectively, with 22 bases between them. CDR3 protein: CASSDRGRGPLHEQFF. The CDR3 DNA reads as TGTGCCAGCAGCGATAGAGGCCGGGGGCCACTCCATGAGCAGTTCTTC.

This clonotype was found many times. The rearrangement joins TRBV28 to TRBJ2-5; TRBD2 aligns across 7 bases. The CDR3 has 16 amino acids. Germline CDR1 and CDR2: MDHEN and SYDVKM. Germline trimming cut 8 bases from V and 2 bases from J; bases unmatched to any gene: 14. CDR3 amino acids: CASCDGAGPRQETQYF. DNA of the CDR3: TGTGCCAGCTGTGACGGAGCGGGACCTCGGCAAGAGACCCAGTACTTC.

This clonotype was counted a few times. The rearrangement links TRBV20-1 to TRBJ2-5; D is possibly TRBD1 (6 bases). Trimming cost V 4 bases and J 4 bases, with 10 bases left between them. Per germline, CDR1 DFQATT and CDR2 SNEGSKA (reference sequence). The CDR3 has 12 residues. Here the CDR3 reads CSANQGRETQYF. DNA of the CDR3: TGCAGTGCTAATCAGGGGCGAGAGACCCAGTACTTC.

This clonotype was detected many times. V and J are TRBV9 and TRBJ2-7; 7 nucleotides agree with TRBD1. The CDR3 contains 15 residues. Trimming removed 0 bases from V and 3 bases from J; junction bases left unmatched: 6. Germline lookup yields CDR1 SGDLS and CDR2 YYNGEE. Written as DNA, the CDR3 is TGTGCCAGCAGCGTAGGTGCCGGGACAGTCTACGAGCAGTACTTC. Translation gives CASSVGAGTVYEQYF.

V and J are TRBV5-6 and TRBJ2-7, with D unresolved. V was pared by 4 bases and J by 2 bases, with 13 bases between. Per germline, CDR1 SGHDT and CDR2 YYEEEE. CDR3 size: 14 residues. As DNA, the CDR3 is TGTGCCAGCAGCACAGACATACAACCCTACGAGCAGTACGTC. Translated, it gives CASSTDIQPYEQYV.

This clonotype occurred a few times. The chain has TRBV12-3 or TRBV12-4 and TRBJ2-7; the D is unclear. Trimming removed 5 bases from V and 7 bases from J, with 9 bases in between. The CDR3 has 11 residues. The CDR3 DNA follows: TGTGCCAGCAGTCCCGCAATGGAGCAGTACTTC. Its translation is CASSPAMEQYF.

This clonotype occurred many times. The chain carries TRBV25-1 and TRBJ2-5, with no clear D. V lost 6 bases and J lost 3, with 11 bases in between. The CDR3 consists of 13 residues. Germline CDR1 MGHDK, CDR2 SYGVNS. CDR3 nucleotides: TGTGCCAGCAGAGACGGGCTAAAAGAGACCCAGTACTTC. This codes for CASRDGLKETQYF.

This clonotype showed up many times. This chain uses TRBV5-1 with TRBJ1-2, with TRBD1 matching over 9 bases. V lost 4 bases, J lost 4 bases, and 11 bases stayed unmatched. The V gene's germline CDR1 is SGHRS and CDR2 YFSETQ. There are 16 residues in the CDR3. The CDR3 region is CASSPRQGGIPYGYTF. The CDR3 DNA reads TGCGCCAGCAGCCCCCGACAGGGGGGTATCCCCTATGGCTACACCTTC.

At least ten counts were recorded for this clonotype. This sequence joins TRBV27 and TRBJ2-2; the D gene could be TRBD1 or TRBD2 (5 bases each). V was shortened by 2 bases and J by 4 bases, with 11 bases between the two germline ends. Germline-derived CDR1 and CDR2 are MNHEY and SMNVEV (reference sequence). The CDR3 extends over 15 amino acids. The CDR3 bases are TGTGCCAGCAGTTTAATTCGGGGCTTCACCGGGGAGCTGTTTTTT. It specifies CASSLIRGFTGELFF.

This clonotype was counted at least ten times. This chain links TRBV6-5 with TRBJ2-1; D is possibly TRBD1 (5 bases). This CDR3 comprises 16 residues. CDR1 and CDR2 (germline): MNHEY, SVGAGI. The ends were cut back, 3 bases at V and 2 bases at J, with 14 bases in the middle. CDR3 coding DNA: TGTGCCAGCAGTTATAGTGGGGCGGAGACCTACAATGAGCAGTTCTTC. This gives the protein CASSYSGAETYNEQFF.

This clonotype turned up a few times. Written as DNA, the CDR3 is TGTGCCAGCAGTGATCGGAGGGACACGAACTATGGCTACACCTTC. Translating gives CASSDRRDTNYGYTF. The chain joins TRBV25-1 to TRBJ1-2; TRBD1 might be the D (6 bases). The CDR3 is 15 residues long. Germline CDR1 reads MGHDK; CDR2 reads SYGVNS. Between the trimmed V and J ends, which lost 3 bases and 2 bases, there was a span of 13 bases.

This clonotype appeared a few times. The gene calls are TRBV12-3 or TRBV12-4 and TRBJ1-2, with D unclear. The ends were cut back, 4 bases at V and 6 bases at J, with 6 bases in the middle. This CDR3 is built from 11 residues. The CDR3 DNA reads TGTGCCAGCAGTTCGTCGAATGGCTACACCTTC. It yields the protein CASSSSNGYTF.

A few counts support this clonotype. The rearrangement joins TRBV2 to TRBJ2-1; D is uncertain. V dropped 7 bases and J dropped 3 bases, with 4 bases sitting between them. CDR3 length: 11 residues. The germline V gene encodes CDR1 SNHLY and CDR2 FYNNEI. The CDR3 sequence is CASILYNEQFF. CDR3 nucleotide sequence: TGTGCCAGCATACTCTACAATGAGCAGTTCTTC.

The CDR3 reads CASSGPREASSYEQYF. CDR3 DNA sequence: TGTGCCAGCAGCGGACCAAGGGAAGCCAGCTCCTACGAGCAGTACTTC. J is TRBJ2-7 and V is TRBV7-9; D remains ambiguous. The CDR3 extends over 16 amino acids. Between the trimmed V and J ends, which lost 5 bases and 0 bases, there was a span of 17 bases. CDR1 and CDR2 from the germline V gene are SEHNR and FQNEAQ (reference sequence).

At least ten counts were recorded for this clonotype. V gene TRBV29-1 combines with J gene TRBJ1-1, with D unclear. Germline CDR1 SQVTM, CDR2 ANQGSEA. Trimming pared 7 bases from V and 0 bases from J, leaving 18 bases between. This CDR3 region has 15 residues. CDR3 nucleotides: TGCAGCGGGGGAACAACTAGCGGGGTGAACACTGAAGCTTTCTTT. The encoded protein is CSGGTTSGVNTEAFF.

This chain joins TRBV10-2 and TRBJ2-5; perhaps TRBD1 as D (6 bases). The germline CDR1 and CDR2 sequences are WSHSY and SAAADI. The CDR3 has 15 residues. Trimming took 0 bases from V and 4 from J, leaving 12 bases between them. DNA of the CDR3: TGCGCCAGCAGTGAGTCTACTACAGGGATAGAGACCCAGTACTTC. It yields the protein CASSESTTGIETQYF.

This clonotype was seen many times. The chain recombines TRBV7-8 with TRBJ2-3; D possibly corresponds to TRBD1 (5 bases). The CDR3 is 17 residues long. Germline values: CDR1 SGHVS, CDR2 FQNEAQ. V shed 1 base and J shed 1 base, with 15 bases lying between them. The CDR3 nucleotides are TGTGCCAGCAGCTTAGAGGTTGGGGCCAAGGGCACAGATACGCAGTATTTT. It encodes CASSLEVGAKGTDTQYF.

The chain has TRBV10-3 and TRBJ2-2; D call uncertain. Germline CDR1 ENHRY, CDR2 SYGVKD. Trimming removed 0 bases at V and 4 bases at J, with 6 bases between. There are 14 residues in the CDR3. This CDR3 is CAISESGATGELFF. For the CDR3, the DNA is TGTGCCATCAGTGAGTCAGGTGCCACCGGGGAGCTGTTTTTT.

The chain links TRBV9 to TRBJ2-1; 12 positions agree with TRBD2. J was trimmed by 6 bases and V by 0 bases; bases with no gene match: 7. In germline, CDR1 is SGDLS, CDR2 YYNGEE. The CDR3 contains 17 residues. CDR3 loop: CASSVGTGLAGSNEQFF. CDR3 nucleotides: TGTGCCAGCAGCGTAGGGACCGGACTAGCGGGATCCAATGAGCAGTTCTTC.